Shown below are 23 T cell receptor beta chains from a single sample sequenced in a study of T cell repertoires in cytomegalovirus infection. One entry per CDR3 protein results from TCRdb running MiXCR on the reads. Here the sample spans around 430,000 distinct CDR3 sequences, roughly 43% being singletons. The antigens for these receptors are not known. Sequences were derived from cultured PBMCs, sampled from culture after CMV antigen stimulation. The receptors originated from a human donor in good health (CMV status not recorded). Some clones in this sample may be carry-over from other donors' samples.

V usage is TRBV7-2 and J usage is TRBJ2-1, with 13 nucleotides matching TRBD2. Trimming took 4 bases from V and 1 from J; bases not matched to a gene: 7. Germline CDR1 reads SGHTA; CDR2 reads FQGNSA. This CDR3 is 18 amino acids long. This chain's CDR3 is CASSSGLAGARSYNEQFF. The CDR3 DNA sequence: TGTGCCAGCAGCTCCGGACTAGCGGGAGCACGGTCCTACAATGAGCAGTTCTTC.

This chain uses TRBV7-2 with TRBJ2-1; D may be TRBD2 (7 bases). V lost 3 bases, J lost 6 bases, and 15 bases lay in between. This CDR3 is 15 amino acids long. In germline, CDR1 is SGHTA, CDR2 FQGNSA. The CDR3 sequence: CASSLTGQRGNEQFF. The CDR3 DNA reads as TGTGCCAGCAGCTTGACAGGCCAGCGGGGCAATGAGCAGTTCTTC.

This rearrangement joins TRBV4-2 to TRBJ1-3, with no clear D. CDR1 and CDR2 from the germline V gene are LGHNA and YNFKEQ. V lost 6 bases and J 5 bases, leaving 20 bases between the germline ends. The CDR3 covers 16 residues. CDR3 coding DNA: TGTGCCAGCAGTTCCCTTCCCGGACTGGCGAGAAACACCATATATTTT. Protein product: CASSSLPGLARNTIYF.

This clonotype showed up just a few times. V usage is TRBV4-2 and J usage is TRBJ2-7; a possible D gene is TRBD2 (6 bases). This CDR3 comprises 19 residues. CDR1 and CDR2 from the germline V gene are LGHNA and YNFKEQ. V was shortened by 0 bases and J by 4 bases, with 25 bases between the two germline ends. CDR3 DNA: TGTGCCAGCAGCCAAGAGGCATGGGGCGGGGAATTCTTCGTGTACGAGCAGTACTTC. Protein: CASSQEAWGGEFFVYEQYF.

The chain carries TRBV4-3 and TRBJ2-6; D call uncertain. The V end was cut by 1 base, the J end by 1 base, with 8 bases between. Germline V gives CDR1 LGHNA, CDR2 YSLEER. The CDR3 has 16 amino acids. CDR3 DNA sequence: TGCGCCAGCAGCCAAGGAACCCCGTCTGGGGCCAACGTCCTGACTTTC. Its protein is CASSQGTPSGANVLTF.

The chain carries TRBV19 and TRBJ2-3, with TRBD1 identical over 12 bases. This CDR3 comprises 17 residues. With 2 bases clipped from V and 1 base from J, the junction kept 4 bases outside the gene matches. The germline V gene encodes CDR1 LNHDA and CDR2 SQIVND (reference sequence). The CDR3 sequence is CASSISGTGGRTDTQYF. The CDR3, as DNA: TGTGCCAGTAGTATATCCGGGACAGGGGGCCGCACAGATACGCAGTATTTT.

The gene calls are TRBV12-3 or TRBV12-4 and TRBJ1-4; 7 nucleotides agree with TRBD1. The CDR3 spans 15 residues. J lost 6 bases, V lost 3 bases, and 7 bases had no gene match. The CDR3 DNA reads as TGTGCCAGCAGTTTGTTTAGGGGGCAATATGAAAAACTGTTTTTT. Translating gives CASSLFRGQYEKLFF.

This clonotype was seen a handful of times. The V call is TRBV18, the J call TRBJ1-1, with D tentatively TRBD1 (5 bases). The CDR3 runs 13 residues. The V end was cut by 2 bases, the J end by 4 bases, with 8 bases between. Germline V gene lookup returns CDR1 KGHSH and CDR2 LQKENI. CDR3 sequence (DNA): TGTGCCAGCTCACCAACAGGATCCACTGAAGCTTTCTTT. The encoded protein is CASSPTGSTEAFF.

A few counts support this clonotype. The chain employs TRBV7-2 and TRBJ2-2; weak D call: TRBD1 (5 bases). With 1 base removed from V and 4 bases from J, the gap between germline ends came to 7 bases. The CDR3 is 14 amino acids. In germline, CDR1 is SGHTA, CDR2 FQGNSA. The CDR3 here is CASSLEQATGELFF. The DNA for the CDR3 is TGTGCCAGCAGCTTAGAACAGGCCACCGGGGAGCTGTTTTTT.

This clonotype was observed once. The gene calls are TRBV6-1 and TRBJ1-2, with TRBD1 matching over 9 bases. The CDR3 is 16 amino acids. V shed 3 bases and J 0 bases; nucleotides not matched to a gene: 5. Germline lookup yields CDR1 MNHNS and CDR2 SASEGT. The CDR3 spells CASSDRTGAPNYGYTF. CDR3 sequence (DNA): TGTGCCAGCAGTGATAGGACAGGGGCGCCTAACTATGGCTACACCTTC.

This clonotype appeared a few times. The rearrangement joins TRBV7-9 to TRBJ2-7; 10 bases align to TRBD1. Germline loops: CDR1 SEHNR, CDR2 FQNEAQ (reference sequence). CDR3 size: 20 residues. V lost 5 bases and J lost 0; bases outside the gene matches: 19. The CDR3 loop is CASSLTPGTGVKRGSYEQYF. The CDR3 DNA is TGTGCCAGCAGCCTTACACCCGGGACAGGGGTAAAACGCGGCTCCTACGAGCAGTACTTC.

The V call is TRBV15, the J call TRBJ1-1; possibly TRBD1 for D (6 bases). V was pared by 3 bases and J by 5 bases, with 10 bases between. This CDR3 comprises 13 residues. Germline CDR1 reads LNHNV; CDR2 reads YYDKDF (reference sequence). Here the CDR3 DNA reads TGTGCCACCAGCAGGGAGCAGGGGACTGAAGCTTTCTTT. Protein: CATSREQGTEAFF.

This clonotype was seen at least ten times. The DNA for the CDR3 is TGTGCCAGCAGCTTACAGGGGGGGGCGAACACTGAAGCTTTCTTT. As protein: CASSLQGGANTEAFF. The chain uses TRBV7-2 and TRBJ1-1; 7 bases map to TRBD1. V lost 2 bases, J lost 1 base, and 4 bases stayed unmatched. Germline CDR1 SGHTA, CDR2 FQGNSA. The CDR3 length is 15 residues. The variable domain in full, with the rest retrieved from reference TRBV7-2 and TRBJ1-1, is GAGVSQSPSNKVTEKGKDVELRCDPISGHTALYWYRQSLGQGLEFLIYFQGNSAPDKSGLPSDRFSAERTGGSVSTLTIQRTQQEDSAVYLCASSLQGGANTEAFFGQGTRLTVV.

The rearrangement links TRBV6-2 or TRBV6-3 to TRBJ2-1; the D is unclear. CDR1 and CDR2 (germline): MNHEY, SVGEGT. The CDR3 totals 15 residues. Trimming removed 2 bases at V and 0 bases at J, with 8 bases between. CDR3 in amino acids: CASSYGQSSYNEQFF. The CDR3 bases are TGTGCCAGCAGTTACGGTCAGAGCTCCTACAATGAGCAGTTCTTC.

In its sample, this clonotype was seen a few times. J is TRBJ2-2 and V is TRBV6-6; a weak D match, TRBD1 (6 bases). With 6 bases removed from V and 4 bases from J, the gap between germline ends came to 9 bases. Looked up from germline, CDR1 is MNHNY and CDR2 is SVGAGI (reference sequence). The CDR3 is 13 residues long. The CDR3 DNA reads as TGTGCCAGCAGGGGACACTTCACCGGGGAGCTGTTTTTT. Protein sequence: CASRGHFTGELFF.

V and J are TRBV10-2 and TRBJ2-3, with D perhaps TRBD2 (6 bases). The CDR3 is 15 amino acids. Trimming took off 7 bases at V and 7 bases at J, with 21 bases between the two ends. In germline, CDR1 is WSHSY, CDR2 SAAADI. The CDR3 loop reads CASTQSSAGTNTQYF. CDR3 sequence (DNA): TGCGCCAGCACCCAATCTAGCGCCGGCACGAATACGCAGTATTTT.

This clonotype was observed a few times. The V call is TRBV7-8, the J call TRBJ2-1; either TRBD1 or TRBD2 may fit D (6 bases each). The CDR3 is 16 amino acids. Germline-derived CDR1 and CDR2 are SGHVS and FQNEAQ. V lost 1 base, J lost 5 bases, and 15 bases lay in between. The CDR3 nucleotides read TGTGCCAGCAGCTTAGTGGGTGGCGGGACAAACAATGAGCAGTTCTTC. Translation gives CASSLVGGGTNNEQFF.

This rearrangement joins TRBV6-6 to TRBJ2-1, with D unresolved. Trimming shortened V by 6 bases and J by 4 bases, and 16 bases separated the two germline ends. Germline V CDR1 and CDR2: MNHNY, SVGAGI (reference sequence). The CDR3 consists of 15 residues. The CDR3 reads CASRPRLRAYNEQFF. CDR3 coding DNA: TGTGCCAGCAGGCCCAGGCTTAGGGCATACAATGAGCAGTTCTTC.

J is TRBJ2-7 and V is TRBV19; the D gene is possibly TRBD1 (6 bases). The CDR3 is 14 residues long. V lost 5 bases and J 6 bases, leaving 17 bases between the germline ends. CDR1 is LNHDA and CDR2 is SQIVND in the germline V gene (reference sequence). CDR3: CASSPLGGSGEQYF. CDR3 nucleotide sequence: TGTGCCAGTAGTCCCCTTGGGGGCTCCGGCGAGCAGTACTTC. The full variable domain, rest sourced from reference TRBV19 and TRBJ2-7, is DGGITQSPKYLFRKEGQNVTLSCEQNLNHDAMYWYRQDPGQGLRLIYYSQIVNDFQKGDIAEGYSVSREKKESFPLTVTSAQKNPTAFYLCASSPLGGSGEQYFGPGTRLTVT.

This chain connects TRBV7-9 to TRBJ2-2; D not certain. Per germline, CDR1 SEHNR and CDR2 FQNEAQ (reference sequence). There are 15 residues in the CDR3. Deletions cut 9 bases from V and 2 bases from J, with 16 bases between. The CDR3 DNA reads TGTGCCAGTCCCGGACGGTTACTCAACACCGGGGAGCTGTTTTTT. Translation: CASPGRLLNTGELFF.

This sequence joins TRBV4-3 and TRBJ2-3; the match to TRBD2 covers 11 bases. The ends lost 3 bases at V and 5 bases at J; junction bases unmatched: 7. CDR1 and CDR2 (germline): LGHNA, YSLEER. The CDR3 sequence is 16 residues long. The CDR3, as DNA: TGCGCCAGCAGCCAGATAGCGGGAGGGCCGGGAGATACGCAGTATTTT. This codes for CASSQIAGGPGDTQYF.

This CDR3 is CASSLTGRSLHF. As DNA, the CDR3 is TGTGCCAGCAGCTTGACAGGTCGGTCCCTCCACTTT. The chain links TRBV5-5 to TRBJ1-6; TRBD1 is a possible D gene (5 bases). Germline V gene lookup returns CDR1 SGHKS and CDR2 YYEKEE (reference sequence). The CDR3 runs 12 residues. The V gene lost 1 base and the J gene lost 14 bases, with 10 bases spanning the gap.

This clonotype was observed a handful of times. The V call is TRBV7-9, the J call TRBJ2-5; TRBD1 matches 9 bases. The CDR3 is 15 residues long. From germline, CDR1 is SEHNR and CDR2 FQNEAQ (reference sequence). V shed 2 bases, J shed 2 bases, and the junction held 3 bases outside the gene matches. The CDR3 region is CASSLTGTGQETQYF. CDR3 nucleotides: TGTGCCAGCAGCTTAACCGGGACAGGGCAAGAGACCCAGTACTTC.